This T cell receptor beta chain stems from a study of shared clonotypes between healthy human individuals. TCRdb keeps only in-frame clones here, not all; method: immunoSEQ multiplex PCR. The sample yields 2 million to 2.5 million clones, approximately 96% seen once. The sequence was obtained from a young man in good health. The source material was naive CD4+ T cells sorted from blood. Subset in this sample: CD45RA+ positively selected.

The CDR3 DNA reads as TGCGCCAGCAGCCAAGCTCTCTTGAACACCGGGGAGCTGTTTTTT. This codes for CASSQALLNTGELFF. The rearrangement links TRBV4-3 to TRBJ2-2, with D unresolved. The CDR3 runs 15 residues. Germline V gene sequence: CDR1 LGHNA, CDR2 YSLEER. V was pared by 1 base and J by 1 base, with 7 bases between.